This TCR beta chain stems from a study of T cell changes during pregnancy in multiple sclerosis. Assay used: immunoSEQ multiplex PCR; TCRdb lists only in-frame clones, some missing. The repertoire holds approximately 120,000 clones, 95% to 98% seen once, with approximately 0.45% in the top ten. This clone was found a few times. V dropped 6 bases and J dropped 6; count of bases not matched to a gene: 11. CDR1 is MDHEN and CDR2 is SYDVKM in the germline V gene. This CDR3 is built from 15 residues. The starting material was peripheral blood, obtained after pregnancy. The source of this sequence is a female donor with multiple sclerosis, enrolled in a pregnancy study. This chain uses TRBV28 with TRBJ1-2, with TRBD1 identical over 9 bases. This chain's CDR3 is CASRFQTGGADGYTF. The CDR3 nucleotides are TGTGCCAGCAGGTTTCAAACAGGGGGCGCCGATGGCTACACCTTC.